This T cell receptor beta chain came from a study of OX40 agonist ivuxolimab in advanced cancers. Method: immunoSEQ multiplex PCR; TCRdb's copy keeps in-frame clones and lacks some. The table records 55,000 to 80,000 clones, roughly 87% of them present only once. The clonotype was recovered from an adult with an advanced solid tumor such as melanoma, head and neck, liver or kidney cancer. Here the sequenced sample was CD4+ or CD8+ T cells sorted from blood, taken in a trial of the OX40 agonist ivuxolimab.

In nucleotides, the CDR3 is TGTGCCAGCAGTTTGGGGACAGGGACTCAGCCCCAGCATTTT. It specifies CASSLGTGTQPQHF. V usage is TRBV27 and J usage is TRBJ1-5; TRBD1 matches at 9 bases. The CDR3 has 14 amino acids. Germline CDR1 is MNHEY and CDR2 is SMNVEV (reference sequence). V lost 3 bases and J lost 6; bases outside the gene matches: 3.